This is a list of T cell receptor beta chains from one sample in a study of T cells in Graves' hyperthyroidism and ophthalmopathy. MiXCR, run by TCRdb on the multiplex PCR reads, gives a single entry per CDR3 protein. The data contain approximately 690,000 distinct CDR3 sequences, 20% of them seen just once; the ten biggest clones take up roughly 30%. The sequenced sample consisted of blood. These receptors were taken from a young man with Graves' ophthalmopathy. Both conserved end residues are part of each CDR3. The D gene is left open where the match is weak. Size values are once, few and many counts, or a class for expanded clones, and some rows have none.

D gene: .; CDR3 length: 16; J gene: TRBJ2-1; V gene: TRBV29-1; clone size: .; CDR3 DNA: TGCAGCGGGACGGGACAGGGCAAGCGGGAGTACAATGAGCAGTTCTTC; CDR3 protein: CSGTGQGKREYNEQFF
D gene: .; CDR3 length: 16; J gene: TRBJ2-2; V gene: TRBV28; clone size: few; CDR3 DNA: TGTGCCAGCAGTTCCCCTTACTCCGGAAGCACCGGGGAGCTGTTTTTT; CDR3 protein: CASSSPYSGSTGELFF
D gene: .; CDR3 length: 16; J gene: TRBJ2-3; V gene: TRBV3-1; clone size: few; CDR3 DNA: TGTGCCAGCAGCCATGGCCGTTGGTCTTCTTCAGATACGCAGTATTTT; CDR3 protein: CASSHGRWSSSDTQYF
D gene: .; CDR3 length: 16; J gene: TRBJ1-4; V gene: TRBV25-1; clone size: .; CDR3 DNA: TGTGCCAGCAGTGGGTTTCTCGGCAGCCAGAGGGAAAAACTGTTTTTT; CDR3 protein: CASSGFLGSQREKLFF
D gene: TRBD1; CDR3 length: 14; J gene: TRBJ2-2; V gene: TRBV7-2; clone size: .; CDR3 DNA: TGTGCCAGCAGCTCCACAGGGGGATCCGGGGAGCTGTTTTTT; CDR3 protein: CASSSTGGSGELFF
D gene: .; CDR3 length: 14; J gene: TRBJ2-7; V gene: TRBV27; clone size: .; CDR3 DNA: TGTGCCAGCAGTAGCGCCCATAGCTCCTACGAGCAGTACTTC; CDR3 protein: CASSSAHSSYEQYF
D gene: .; CDR3 length: 13; J gene: TRBJ2-1; V gene: TRBV20-1; clone size: .; CDR3 DNA: TGCAGTGCGAGACAGATCATCTACAATGAGCAGTTCTTC; CDR3 protein: CSARQIIYNEQFF
D gene: TRBD2; CDR3 length: 15; J gene: TRBJ2-7; V gene: TRBV2; clone size: .; CDR3 DNA: TGTGCCAGCAGGGGGACTAGCGGGAGGGCCTTCGAGCAGTACTTC; CDR3 protein: CASRGTSGRAFEQYF
D gene: TRBD1; CDR3 length: 13; J gene: TRBJ1-5; V gene: TRBV9; clone size: .; CDR3 DNA: TGTGCCAGCAGCGGAGGGGGCGGAGGGCCCCAGCATTTT; CDR3 protein: CASSGGGGGPQHF
D gene: .; CDR3 length: 17; J gene: TRBJ2-7; V gene: TRBV28; clone size: .; CDR3 DNA: TGTGCCAGCAGTTTTATATCGACAGTTTCGAGCTCCTACGAGCAGTACTTC; CDR3 protein: CASSFISTVSSSYEQYF
D gene: .; CDR3 length: 14; J gene: TRBJ1-5; V gene: TRBV28; clone size: many; CDR3 DNA: TGTGCCAGTACTCGGGGGCCGCGGAATCAGCCCCAGCATTTT; CDR3 protein: CASTRGPRNQPQHF
D gene: TRBD2; CDR3 length: 15; J gene: TRBJ2-1; V gene: TRBV28; clone size: many; CDR3 DNA: TGTGCCAGCAGCCCACGGGTTTGGGGGGGCAATGAGCAGTTCTTC; CDR3 protein: CASSPRVWGGNEQFF
D gene: .; CDR3 length: 17; J gene: TRBJ2-2; V gene: TRBV18; clone size: few; CDR3 DNA: TGTGCCAGCTCACCACCGAGGGGTGGCAAGAACACCGGGGAGCTGTTTTTT; CDR3 protein: CASSPPRGGKNTGELFF
D gene: TRBD2; CDR3 length: 16; J gene: TRBJ2-1; V gene: TRBV14; clone size: few; CDR3 DNA: TGTGCCAGCATTCCGGCCCTAGCGGGCGGCTACAATGAGCAGTTCTTC; CDR3 protein: CASIPALAGGYNEQFF
D gene: .; CDR3 length: 16; J gene: TRBJ2-1; V gene: TRBV11-2; clone size: .; CDR3 DNA: TGTGCCAGCAGCTCTACAAGCTGGGAGGTTGTTAATGAGCAGTTCTTC; CDR3 protein: CASSSTSWEVVNEQFF
D gene: .; CDR3 length: 16; J gene: TRBJ2-1; V gene: TRBV4-3; clone size: few; CDR3 DNA: TGCGCCAGCAGCCAAGTATGGGAGAGTGGGAGCAATGAGCAGTTCTTC; CDR3 protein: CASSQVWESGSNEQFF
D gene: .; CDR3 length: 16; J gene: TRBJ1-1; V gene: TRBV18; clone size: .; CDR3 DNA: TGTGCCAGCTCACCCCCAGGTCTAACAGGGAACACTGAAGCTTTCTTT; CDR3 protein: CASSPPGLTGNTEAFF
D gene: .; CDR3 length: 13; J gene: TRBJ2-4; V gene: TRBV2; clone size: many; CDR3 DNA: TGTGCCAGCACCCCCATAGCCAAAAACATTCAGTACTTC; CDR3 protein: CASTPIAKNIQYF
D gene: TRBD2; CDR3 length: 16; J gene: TRBJ2-7; V gene: TRBV18; clone size: many; CDR3 DNA: TGTGCCAGCTCACGGATGACTAGCGGGTCCCTCTACGAGCAGTACTTC; CDR3 protein: CASSRMTSGSLYEQYF
D gene: .; CDR3 length: 15; J gene: TRBJ2-1; V gene: TRBV11-2; clone size: once; CDR3 DNA: TGTGCCAGCAGCCCCAACCTAGGAGAAGGCAATGAGCAGTTCTTC; CDR3 protein: CASSPNLGEGNEQFF
D gene: TRBD1; CDR3 length: 13; J gene: TRBJ2-5; V gene: TRBV20-1; clone size: .; CDR3 DNA: TGCAGTGCTCCGGGACAGGGACAAGAGACCCAGTACTTC; CDR3 protein: CSAPGQGQETQYF
D gene: TRBD2; CDR3 length: 11; J gene: TRBJ2-7; V gene: TRBV20-1; clone size: few; CDR3 DNA: TGCAGTGCACTAGCGGATCTCGAGCAGTACTTC; CDR3 protein: CSALADLEQYF
D gene: .; CDR3 length: 14; J gene: TRBJ1-2; V gene: TRBV6-2/TRBV6-3; clone size: many; CDR3 DNA: .; CDR3 protein: CASSSSTEGIGYTF
D gene: .; CDR3 length: 13; J gene: TRBJ1-6; V gene: TRBV5-1; clone size: .; CDR3 DNA: TGCGCCAGCAGCCTGGGGGGGGAATCACCCCTCCACTTT; CDR3 protein: CASSLGGESPLHF
D gene: .; CDR3 length: 15; J gene: TRBJ2-5; V gene: TRBV7-2; clone size: few; CDR3 DNA: TGTGCCAGCAGCTTAGCGATAACCCCCCTAGGGAACCAGTACTTC; CDR3 protein: CASSLAITPLGNQYF
D gene: TRBD1; CDR3 length: 15; J gene: TRBJ2-2; V gene: TRBV10-2; clone size: .; CDR3 DNA: TGCGCCAGCACGGGGACAGAAGTTAACACCGGGGAGCTGTTTTTT; CDR3 protein: CASTGTEVNTGELFF
D gene: .; CDR3 length: 14; J gene: TRBJ2-1; V gene: TRBV5-1; clone size: few; CDR3 DNA: TGCGCCAGCAGCTCGCCGGGACGAAACAATGAGCAGTTCTTC; CDR3 protein: CASSSPGRNNEQFF
D gene: TRBD1; CDR3 length: 14; J gene: TRBJ2-3; V gene: TRBV6-1; clone size: .; CDR3 DNA: TGTGCCAGCAGTGAGGGACAGGGGGCGCATACGCAGTATTTT; CDR3 protein: CASSEGQGAHTQYF
D gene: .; CDR3 length: 12; J gene: TRBJ1-3; V gene: TRBV28; clone size: many; CDR3 DNA: TGTGCCAGCAGTTCCTTCATGGACACCATATATTTT; CDR3 protein: CASSSFMDTIYF
D gene: TRBD2; CDR3 length: 14; J gene: TRBJ2-1; V gene: TRBV28; clone size: .; CDR3 DNA: TGTGCCAGCAGTTTTAGCGGGAGGATAGGTGAGCAGTTCTTC; CDR3 protein: CASSFSGRIGEQFF
D gene: .; CDR3 length: 13; J gene: TRBJ2-7; V gene: TRBV4-1; clone size: .; CDR3 DNA: TGCGCCAGCAGCCAAGAGTTTGCCTACGAGCAGTACTTC; CDR3 protein: CASSQEFAYEQYF
D gene: .; CDR3 length: 15; J gene: TRBJ2-3; V gene: TRBV6-2/TRBV6-3; clone size: few; CDR3 DNA: TGTGCCAGCAGTTACTCGGAATACTCGAGTGATACGCAGTATTTT; CDR3 protein: CASSYSEYSSDTQYF
D gene: .; CDR3 length: 17; J gene: TRBJ1-2; V gene: TRBV20-1; clone size: few; CDR3 DNA: TGCAGTGCTAGAGTGGTCATGACAGCCCTCAGACACTATGGCGACACCTTC; CDR3 protein: CSARVVMTALRHYGDTF
D gene: .; CDR3 length: 15; J gene: TRBJ1-4; V gene: TRBV28; clone size: many; CDR3 DNA: TGTGCCAGCAGTTTATTCAGGGCAACTAATGAAAAACTGTTTTTT; CDR3 protein: CASSLFRATNEKLFF
D gene: .; CDR3 length: 12; J gene: TRBJ1-1; V gene: TRBV20-1; clone size: .; CDR3 DNA: TGCAGTGCTCAACAGGGGAACACTGAAGCTTTCTTT; CDR3 protein: CSAQQGNTEAFF
D gene: .; CDR3 length: 15; J gene: TRBJ1-5; V gene: TRBV18; clone size: many; CDR3 DNA: TGTGCCAGCTCACCAGGGGCAGGGAGCAATCAGCCCCAGCATTTT; CDR3 protein: CASSPGAGSNQPQHF
D gene: .; CDR3 length: 16; J gene: TRBJ2-3; V gene: TRBV30; clone size: few; CDR3 DNA: TGTGCCTGGAGTAGGCAGGGTCCCTTTGTCACAGATACGCAGTATTTT; CDR3 protein: CAWSRQGPFVTDTQYF
D gene: .; CDR3 length: 12; J gene: TRBJ2-1; V gene: TRBV11-1; clone size: many; CDR3 DNA: TGTGCCATAACACAGGGTACCAATGAGCAGTTCTTC; CDR3 protein: CAITQGTNEQFF
D gene: TRBD1; CDR3 length: 13; J gene: TRBJ1-2; V gene: TRBV12-3/TRBV12-4; clone size: many; CDR3 DNA: TGTGCCAGCAGCCGAACAGGGGAAGGAGGCTACACCTTC; CDR3 protein: CASSRTGEGGYTF
D gene: .; CDR3 length: 15; J gene: TRBJ1-2; V gene: TRBV12-3/TRBV12-4; clone size: many; CDR3 DNA: TGTGCCAGCAGTTTATTAGGCAGGGCGTTCTATGGCTACACCTTC; CDR3 protein: CASSLLGRAFYGYTF
D gene: TRBD2; CDR3 length: 15; J gene: TRBJ2-5; V gene: TRBV2; clone size: few; CDR3 DNA: TGTGCCAGCAGTCCTCGCGTAGCGGGGGGGGAGACCCAGTACTTC; CDR3 protein: CASSPRVAGGETQYF
D gene: TRBD2; CDR3 length: 15; J gene: TRBJ2-1; V gene: TRBV6-2/TRBV6-3; clone size: few; CDR3 DNA: TGTGCCAGCAGTTACTGGGAAGCTGGGAGGGATGAGCAGTTCTTC; CDR3 protein: CASSYWEAGRDEQFF
D gene: TRBD2; CDR3 length: 19; J gene: TRBJ2-2; V gene: TRBV4-3; clone size: .; CDR3 DNA: TGCGCCAGCAGCCAGCTACCGGGACTAGCGGGAGGTGACACCGGGGAGCTGTTTTTT; CDR3 protein: CASSQLPGLAGGDTGELFF
D gene: .; CDR3 length: 13; J gene: TRBJ2-2; V gene: TRBV20-1; clone size: few; CDR3 DNA: TGCAGTGCGTCGGGACTCCGGACCGGGGAGCTGTTTTTT; CDR3 protein: CSASGLRTGELFF
D gene: TRBD2; CDR3 length: 16; J gene: TRBJ2-1; V gene: TRBV7-3; clone size: many; CDR3 DNA: TGTGCCAGCAGCCCTCGGGGGAGCGGGAACTACAATGAGCAGTTCTTC; CDR3 protein: CASSPRGSGNYNEQFF
D gene: TRBD2; CDR3 length: 16; J gene: TRBJ2-1; V gene: TRBV7-3; clone size: .; CDR3 DNA: TGTGCCAGCAGCTTAAGAGCGGGAGGGTTTTACAATGAGCAGTTCTTC; CDR3 protein: CASSLRAGGFYNEQFF
D gene: .; CDR3 length: 13; J gene: TRBJ2-7; V gene: TRBV9; clone size: few; CDR3 DNA: TGTGCCAGCAGCGTAGCCCCTGGCTACGAGCAGTACTTC; CDR3 protein: CASSVAPGYEQYF
D gene: .; CDR3 length: 14; J gene: TRBJ2-7; V gene: TRBV28; clone size: many; CDR3 DNA: TGTGCCAGCAGCAACGGAGAACCCTCCTACGAGCAGTACTTC; CDR3 protein: CASSNGEPSYEQYF
D gene: .; CDR3 length: 13; J gene: TRBJ2-2; V gene: TRBV20-1; clone size: .; CDR3 DNA: TGCAGTGCTAGAGAAGGCAGCACCGGGGAGCTGTTTTTT; CDR3 protein: CSAREGSTGELFF
D gene: TRBD2; CDR3 length: 15; J gene: TRBJ2-7; V gene: TRBV29-1; clone size: .; CDR3 DNA: TGCAGCGTTGAAGATCGCAGGACTAGCGTTTACGAGCAGTACTTC; CDR3 protein: CSVEDRRTSVYEQYF
D gene: TRBD2; CDR3 length: 18; J gene: TRBJ2-5; V gene: TRBV5-8; clone size: .; CDR3 DNA: TGTGCCAGCAGCCCCTGGGAAGCGGGAATTAACGTTCGAGAGACCCAGTACTTC; CDR3 protein: CASSPWEAGINVRETQYF
D gene: .; CDR3 length: 16; J gene: TRBJ2-5; V gene: TRBV7-2; clone size: many; CDR3 DNA: TGCGCCAGCAGCTTAGTACCCGTAGCGTTACAAGAGACCCAGTACTTC; CDR3 protein: CASSLVPVALQETQYF
D gene: TRBD2; CDR3 length: 16; J gene: TRBJ2-3; V gene: TRBV5-1; clone size: few; CDR3 DNA: TGCGCCAGCAGCTCTTCTAGCGGGAGTCGGACAGATACGCAGTATTTT; CDR3 protein: CASSSSSGSRTDTQYF
D gene: TRBD2; CDR3 length: 17; J gene: TRBJ2-3; V gene: TRBV7-3; clone size: many; CDR3 DNA: TGTGCCAGCAGCTTAGGCCCGGGACTAGCGGGAGTAGATACGCAGTATTTT; CDR3 protein: CASSLGPGLAGVDTQYF
D gene: TRBD1; CDR3 length: 14; J gene: TRBJ1-2; V gene: TRBV10-2; clone size: once; CDR3 DNA: TGCGCCAGCGCCGGGGACAGGGGTCCCTATGGCTACACCTTC; CDR3 protein: CASAGDRGPYGYTF